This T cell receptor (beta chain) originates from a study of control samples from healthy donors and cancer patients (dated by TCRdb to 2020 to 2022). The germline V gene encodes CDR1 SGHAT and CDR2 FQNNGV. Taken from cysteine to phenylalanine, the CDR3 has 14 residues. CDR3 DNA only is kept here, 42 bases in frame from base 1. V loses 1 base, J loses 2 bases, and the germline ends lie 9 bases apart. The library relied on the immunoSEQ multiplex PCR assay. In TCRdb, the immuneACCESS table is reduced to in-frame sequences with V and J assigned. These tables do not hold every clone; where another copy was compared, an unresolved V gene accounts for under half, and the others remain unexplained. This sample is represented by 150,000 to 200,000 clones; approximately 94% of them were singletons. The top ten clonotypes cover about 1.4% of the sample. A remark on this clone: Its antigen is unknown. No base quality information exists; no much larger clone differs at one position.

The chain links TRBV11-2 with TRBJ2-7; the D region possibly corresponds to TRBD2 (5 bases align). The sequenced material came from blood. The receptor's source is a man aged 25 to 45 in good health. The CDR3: CASSLVRTPYEQYF. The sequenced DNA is TGTGCCAGCAGCTTAGTCCGGACTCCCTACGAGCAGTACTTC.